This T cell receptor (beta chain) appears in the sequencing data of a study of cytomegalovirus exposure and HLA in healthy donors. Vbeta (60) and Jbeta (13) primers were used in the PCR. Generated by immunoSEQ multiplex PCR, the TCRdb table keeps only in-frame clones and is missing some. The sample gives about 130,000 clones, almost 85% of which show up once; about 2.9% is in the top ten. Germline CDR1 reads LGHNA; CDR2 reads YSLEER. The CDR3 runs to 19 residues. The V end lost 1 base, the J end lost 3 bases, and 24 bases lay between the germline ends. The chain combines TRBV4-3 with TRBJ1-2; TRBD1 might be the D (5 bases). The source is a boy aged 2 to 10 in good health and CMV-seronegative. Source material: PBMCs. DNA of the CDR3: TGCGCCAGCAGCCAAGGGTTTAAGGGGAGGGTAAGGCAGCACTATGGCTACACCTTC. Translation: CASSQGFKGRVRQHYGYTF.